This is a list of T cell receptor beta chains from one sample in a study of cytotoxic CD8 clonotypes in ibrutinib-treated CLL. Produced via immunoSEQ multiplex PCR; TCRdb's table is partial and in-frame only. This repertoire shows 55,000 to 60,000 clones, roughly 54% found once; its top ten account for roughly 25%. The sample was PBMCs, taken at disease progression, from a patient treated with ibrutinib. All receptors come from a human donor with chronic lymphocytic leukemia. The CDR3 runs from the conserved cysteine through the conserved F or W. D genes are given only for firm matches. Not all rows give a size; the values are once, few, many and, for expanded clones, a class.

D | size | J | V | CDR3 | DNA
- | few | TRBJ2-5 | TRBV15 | CATSRDFETQYF | TGTGCCACCAGCAGAGATTTCGAGACCCAGTACTTC
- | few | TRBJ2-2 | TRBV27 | CASSSDGELFF | TGTGCCAGCAGCAGCGACGGGGAGCTGTTTTTT
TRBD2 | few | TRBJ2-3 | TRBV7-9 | CASSHSGASTDTQYF | TGTGCCAGCAGCCATAGCGGGGCTAGCACAGATACGCAGTATTTT
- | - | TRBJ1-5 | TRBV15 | CATSRANQPQHF | TGTGCCACCAGCAGAGCAAATCAGCCCCAGCATTTT
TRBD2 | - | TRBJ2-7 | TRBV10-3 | CAISESTASGSWEQYF | TGTGCCATCAGTGAGTCGACTGCTAGCGGGAGTTGGGAGCAGTACTTC
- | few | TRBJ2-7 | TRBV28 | CASSFLGQSHYEQYF | TGTGCCAGCAGTTTCCTTGGACAGTCACACTACGAGCAGTACTTC
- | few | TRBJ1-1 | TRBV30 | CAWSRGGMNTEAFF | TGTGCCTGGAGCAGGGGTGGGATGAACACTGAAGCTTTCTTT
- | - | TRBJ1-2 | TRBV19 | CASTPWDDAYGYTF | TGTGCCAGTACCCCGTGGGACGACGCCTATGGCTACACCTTC
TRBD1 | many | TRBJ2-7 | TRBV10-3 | CAIADRPPYEQYF | TGTGCCATTGCGGACAGGCCACCCTACGAGCAGTACTTC
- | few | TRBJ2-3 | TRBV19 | CATKERGYTDTQYF | TGTGCCACTAAAGAGAGGGGGTACACAGATACGCAGTATTTT
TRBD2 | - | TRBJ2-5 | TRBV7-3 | CASSLEAGGRETQYF | TGTGCCAGCAGCTTAGAAGCGGGAGGGAGGGAGACCCAGTACTTC
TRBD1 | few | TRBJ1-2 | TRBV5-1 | CASSPGRQGNGYTF | TGCGCCAGCAGCCCGGGGCGACAGGGGAATGGCTACACCTTC
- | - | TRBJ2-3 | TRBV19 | CATSAGIGTDTQYF | TGTGCTACCTCCGCCGGGATTGGAACAGATACGCAGTATTTT
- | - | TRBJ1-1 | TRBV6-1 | CASSVRAMNTEAFF | TGTGCCAGCAGTGTCAGGGCAATGAACACTGAAGCTTTCTTT
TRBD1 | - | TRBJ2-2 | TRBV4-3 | CASSQGVTGGSTGELFF | TGCGCCAGCAGCCAAGGGGTGACAGGGGGCTCCACCGGGGAGCTGTTTTTT
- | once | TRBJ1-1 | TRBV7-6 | CASRGGGNTEAFF | TGTGCCAGCAGAGGTGGGGGGAACACTGAAGCTTTCTTT
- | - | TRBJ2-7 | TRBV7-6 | CASSLAQRPSYEQYF | TGTGCCAGCAGCTTAGCTCAGCGGCCCTCCTACGAGCAGTACTTC
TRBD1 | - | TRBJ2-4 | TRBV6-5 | CASSWDRENIQYF | TGTGCCAGCAGTTGGGACAGGGAAAACATTCAGTACTTC
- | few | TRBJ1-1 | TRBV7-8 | CASSKDRLSEAFF | TGTGCCAGCAGCAAAGACAGACTCTCTGAAGCTTTCTTT
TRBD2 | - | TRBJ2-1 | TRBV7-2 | CASSVSGGAYNEQFF | TGTGCCAGCAGTGTCTCGGGAGGGGCCTACAATGAGCAGTTCTTC
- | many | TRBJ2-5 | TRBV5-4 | CASSWYGQETQYF | TGTGCCAGCAGCTGGTACGGCCAAGAGACCCAGTACTTC
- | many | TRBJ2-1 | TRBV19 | CASREDKDFDNEQFF | TGTGCCAGTAGAGAGGACAAAGACTTTGATAATGAGCAGTTCTTC
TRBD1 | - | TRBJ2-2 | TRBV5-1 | CASSPGQVNTGELFF | TGCGCCAGCAGCCCGGGACAGGTGAACACCGGGGAGCTGTTTTTT
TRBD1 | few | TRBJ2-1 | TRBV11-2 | CASSLRADRGRYNEQFF | TGTGCCAGCAGCTTAAGGGCGGACAGGGGCAGGTACAATGAGCAGTTCTTC
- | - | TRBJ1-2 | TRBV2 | CASSYRAGHYGYTF | TGTGCCAGCAGCTACAGGGCCGGGCACTATGGCTACACCTTC
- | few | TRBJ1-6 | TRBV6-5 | CASRGTPNSPLHF | TGTGCCAGCAGGGGGACCCCTAATTCACCCCTCCACTTT
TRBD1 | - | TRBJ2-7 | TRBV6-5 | CASSQGQSYEQYF | TGTGCCAGCAGCCAGGGACAGAGTTACGAGCAGTACTTC
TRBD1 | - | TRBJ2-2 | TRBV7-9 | CASSFATGTGRSGELFF | TGTGCCAGCAGCTTTGCCACCGGGACAGGGCGTTCCGGGGAGCTGTTTTTT
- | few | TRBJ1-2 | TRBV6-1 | CASSGRRSTMGYTF | TGTGCCAGCAGTGGTCGGAGGAGTACTATGGGCTACACCTTC
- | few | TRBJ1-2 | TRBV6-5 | CASSYERGTYGYTF | TGTGCCAGCAGTTACGAAAGGGGTACCTATGGCTACACCTTC
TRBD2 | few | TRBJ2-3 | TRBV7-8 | CASSLLAGGNTQYF | TGTGCCAGCAGCTTGTTAGCGGGAGGAAATACGCAGTATTTT
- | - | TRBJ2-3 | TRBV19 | CASSLRVLDTQYF | TGTGCCAGTAGTTTGCGGGTTCTAGATACGCAGTATTTT
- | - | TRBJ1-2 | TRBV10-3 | CAIREGFGYTF | TGTGCCATCAGGGAGGGGTTTGGCTACACCTTC
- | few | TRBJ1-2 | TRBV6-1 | CASSADGYYGYTF | TGTGCCAGCAGTGCAGACGGATACTATGGCTACACCTTC
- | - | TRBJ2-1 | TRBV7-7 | CASSLGGAGVGEQFF | TGTGCCAGCAGCTTAGGGGGAGCAGGGGTGGGTGAGCAGTTCTTC
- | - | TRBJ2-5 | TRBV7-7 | CASSLGTEEETQYF | TGTGCTAGCAGCTTAGGTACAGAAGAAGAGACCCAGTACTTC